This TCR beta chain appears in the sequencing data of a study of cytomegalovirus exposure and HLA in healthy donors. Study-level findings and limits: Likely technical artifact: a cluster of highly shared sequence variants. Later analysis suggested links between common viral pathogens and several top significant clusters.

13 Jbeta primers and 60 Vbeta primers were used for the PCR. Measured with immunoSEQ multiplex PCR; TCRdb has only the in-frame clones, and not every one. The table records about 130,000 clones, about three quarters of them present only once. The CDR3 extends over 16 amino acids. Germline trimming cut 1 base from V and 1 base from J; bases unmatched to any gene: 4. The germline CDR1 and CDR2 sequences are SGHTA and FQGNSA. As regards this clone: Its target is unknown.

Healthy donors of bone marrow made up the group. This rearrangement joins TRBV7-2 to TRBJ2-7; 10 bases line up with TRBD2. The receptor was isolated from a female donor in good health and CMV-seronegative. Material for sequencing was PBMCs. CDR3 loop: CASSLGTSGLSYEQYF. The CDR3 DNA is TGTGCCAGCAGCTTAGGGACTAGCGGACTGTCCTACGAGCAGTACTTC.